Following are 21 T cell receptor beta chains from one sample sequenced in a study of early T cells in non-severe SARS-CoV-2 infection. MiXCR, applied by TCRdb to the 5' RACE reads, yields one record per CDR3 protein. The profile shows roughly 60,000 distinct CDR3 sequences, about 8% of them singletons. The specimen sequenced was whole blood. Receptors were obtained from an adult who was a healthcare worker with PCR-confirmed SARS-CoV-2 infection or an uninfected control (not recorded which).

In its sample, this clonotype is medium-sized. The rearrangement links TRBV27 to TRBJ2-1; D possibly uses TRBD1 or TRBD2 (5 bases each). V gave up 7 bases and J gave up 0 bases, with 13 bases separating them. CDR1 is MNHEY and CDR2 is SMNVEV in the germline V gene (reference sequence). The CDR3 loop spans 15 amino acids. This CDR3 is CASTSPGPSYNEQFF. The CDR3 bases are TGTGCCAGCACCTCACCGGGGCCCTCCTACAATGAGCAGTTCTTC.

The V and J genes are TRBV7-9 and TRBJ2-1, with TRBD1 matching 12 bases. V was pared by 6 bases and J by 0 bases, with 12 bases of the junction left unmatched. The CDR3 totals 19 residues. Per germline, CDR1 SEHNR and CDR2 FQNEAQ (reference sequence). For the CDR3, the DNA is TGTGCCAGCAGTCCCACCGGGACAGGGGGCTTGAGCTCCTACAATGAGCAGTTCTTC. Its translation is CASSPTGTGGLSSYNEQFF.

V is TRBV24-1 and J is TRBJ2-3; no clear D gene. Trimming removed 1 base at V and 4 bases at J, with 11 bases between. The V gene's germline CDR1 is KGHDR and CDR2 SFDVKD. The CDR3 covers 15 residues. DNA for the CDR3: TGTGCCACCAGTGATTTCGTGGGAAGAGCAGATACGCAGTATTTT. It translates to CATSDFVGRADTQYF.

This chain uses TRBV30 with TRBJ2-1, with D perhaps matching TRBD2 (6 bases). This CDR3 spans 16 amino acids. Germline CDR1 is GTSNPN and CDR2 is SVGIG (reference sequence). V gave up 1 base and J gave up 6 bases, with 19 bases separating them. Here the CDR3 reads CAWSGAVASVGNEQFF. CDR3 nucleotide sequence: TGTGCCTGGAGTGGGGCGGTTGCTAGCGTGGGCAATGAGCAGTTCTTC.

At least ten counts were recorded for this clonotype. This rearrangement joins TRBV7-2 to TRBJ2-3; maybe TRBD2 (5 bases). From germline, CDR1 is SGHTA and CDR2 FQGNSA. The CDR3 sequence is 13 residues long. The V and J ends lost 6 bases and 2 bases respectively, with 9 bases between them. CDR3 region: CASSGELTDTQYF. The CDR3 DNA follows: TGTGCCAGCAGTGGGGAGCTCACAGATACGCAGTATTTT.

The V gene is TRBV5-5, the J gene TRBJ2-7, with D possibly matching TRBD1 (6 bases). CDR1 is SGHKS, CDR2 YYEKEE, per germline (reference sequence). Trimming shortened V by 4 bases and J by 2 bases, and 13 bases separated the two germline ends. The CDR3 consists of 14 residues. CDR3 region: CASSPRGTTYEQYF. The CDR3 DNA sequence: TGTGCCAGCAGCCCGAGGGGGACCACCTACGAGCAGTACTTC.

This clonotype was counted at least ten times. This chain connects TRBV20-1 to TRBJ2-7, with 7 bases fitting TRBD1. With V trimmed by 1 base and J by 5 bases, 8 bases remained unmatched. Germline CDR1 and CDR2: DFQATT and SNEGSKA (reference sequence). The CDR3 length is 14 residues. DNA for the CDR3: TGCAGTGCTAGAGCCTCGACAGGGTTCCACGAGCAGTACTTC. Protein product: CSARASTGFHEQYF.

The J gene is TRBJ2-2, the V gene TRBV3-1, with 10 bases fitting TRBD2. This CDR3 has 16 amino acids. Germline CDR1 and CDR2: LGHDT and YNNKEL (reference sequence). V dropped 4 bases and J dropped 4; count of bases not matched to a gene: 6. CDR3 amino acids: CASSPPSGGVTGELFF. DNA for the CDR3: TGTGCCAGCAGCCCCCCTAGCGGGGGTGTCACCGGGGAGCTGTTTTTT. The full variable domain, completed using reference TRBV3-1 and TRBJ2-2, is DTAVSQTPKYLVTQMGNDKSIKCEQNLGHDTMYWYKQDSKKFLKIMFSYNNKELIINETVPNRFSPKSPDKAHLNLHINSLELGDSAVYFCASSPPSGGVTGELFFGEGSRLTVL.

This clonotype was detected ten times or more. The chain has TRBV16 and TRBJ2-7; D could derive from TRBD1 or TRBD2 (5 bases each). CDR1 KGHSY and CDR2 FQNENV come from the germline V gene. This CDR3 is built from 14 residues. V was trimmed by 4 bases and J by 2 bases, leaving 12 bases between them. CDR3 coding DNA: TGTGCCAGCAGCCCCCCGGGGCCTCCCTACGAGCAGTACTTC. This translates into CASSPPGPPYEQYF.

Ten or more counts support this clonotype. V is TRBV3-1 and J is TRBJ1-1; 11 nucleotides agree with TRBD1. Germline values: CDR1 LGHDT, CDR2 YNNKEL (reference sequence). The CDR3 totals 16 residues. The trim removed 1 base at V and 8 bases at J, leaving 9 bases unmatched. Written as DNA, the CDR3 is TGTGCCAGCAGCCAAGTCGGACAGGGGGCCGGCAGGGAAGCTTTCTTT. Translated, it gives CASSQVGQGAGREAFF.

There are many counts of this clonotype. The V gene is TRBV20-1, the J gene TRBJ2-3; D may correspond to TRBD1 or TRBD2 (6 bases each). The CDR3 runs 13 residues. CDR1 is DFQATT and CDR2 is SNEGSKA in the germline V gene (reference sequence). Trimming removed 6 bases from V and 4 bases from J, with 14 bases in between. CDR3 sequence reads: CSARGAGPDTQYF. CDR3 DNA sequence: TGCAGTGCGAGGGGGGCGGGGCCAGATACGCAGTATTTT.

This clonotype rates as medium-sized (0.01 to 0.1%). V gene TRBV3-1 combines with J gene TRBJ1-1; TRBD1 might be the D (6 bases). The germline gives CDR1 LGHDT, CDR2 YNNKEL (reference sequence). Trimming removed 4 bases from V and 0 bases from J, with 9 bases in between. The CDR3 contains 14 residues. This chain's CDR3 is CASSPDSMNTEAFF. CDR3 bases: TGTGCCAGCAGCCCGGACAGCATGAACACTGAAGCTTTCTTT.

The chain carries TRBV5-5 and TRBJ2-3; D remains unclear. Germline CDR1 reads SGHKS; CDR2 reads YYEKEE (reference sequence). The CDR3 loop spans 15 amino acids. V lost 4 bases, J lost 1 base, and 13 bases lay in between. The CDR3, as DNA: TGTGCCAGCAGCCTGGCGACGCTCGGCACAGATACGCAGTATTTT. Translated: CASSLATLGTDTQYF.

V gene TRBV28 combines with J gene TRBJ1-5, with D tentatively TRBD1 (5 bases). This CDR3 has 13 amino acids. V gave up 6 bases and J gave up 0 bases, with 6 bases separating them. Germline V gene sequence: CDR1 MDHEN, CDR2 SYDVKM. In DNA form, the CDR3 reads TGTGCCAGCAGGACAGATAGCAATCAGCCCCAGCATTTT. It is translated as CASRTDSNQPQHF.

The CDR3 loop is CASSVLAGAYEQYF. The CDR3 nucleotides are TGTGCCAGCAGTGTTCTAGCGGGAGCTTACGAGCAGTACTTC. J is TRBJ2-7 and V is TRBV6-1; 10 nucleotides agree with TRBD2. The junction had 4 bases not matched to a gene; V was cut back by 4 bases and J by 4 bases. Germline V CDR1 and CDR2: MNHNS, SASEGT. The CDR3 runs to 14 residues.

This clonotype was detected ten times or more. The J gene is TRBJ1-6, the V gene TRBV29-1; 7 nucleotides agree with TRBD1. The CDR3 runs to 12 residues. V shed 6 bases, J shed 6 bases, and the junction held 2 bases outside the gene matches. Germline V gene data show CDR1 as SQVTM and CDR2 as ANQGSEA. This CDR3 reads CSVGDSNSPLHF. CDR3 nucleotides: TGCAGCGTAGGGGACAGTAATTCACCCCTCCACTTT.

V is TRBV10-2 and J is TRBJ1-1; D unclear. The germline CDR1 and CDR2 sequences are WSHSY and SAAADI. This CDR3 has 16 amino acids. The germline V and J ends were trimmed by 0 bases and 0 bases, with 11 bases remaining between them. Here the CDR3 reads CASSESVVWMNTEAFF. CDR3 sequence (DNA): TGCGCCAGCAGTGAGTCGGTGGTGTGGATGAACACTGAAGCTTTCTTT.

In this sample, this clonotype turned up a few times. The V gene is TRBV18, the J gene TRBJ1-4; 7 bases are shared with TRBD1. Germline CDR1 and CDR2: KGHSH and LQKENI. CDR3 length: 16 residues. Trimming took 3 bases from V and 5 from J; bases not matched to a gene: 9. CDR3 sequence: CASSPFTGVENEKLFF. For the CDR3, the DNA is TGTGCCAGCTCACCGTTTACAGGGGTCGAGAATGAAAAACTGTTTTTT.

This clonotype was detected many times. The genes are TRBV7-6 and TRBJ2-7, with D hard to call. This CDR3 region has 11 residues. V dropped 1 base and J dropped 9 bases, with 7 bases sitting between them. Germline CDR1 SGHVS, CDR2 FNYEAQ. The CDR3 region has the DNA TGTGCCAGCAGCTTAGATCAGCGGCAGTACTTC. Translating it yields CASSLDQRQYF.

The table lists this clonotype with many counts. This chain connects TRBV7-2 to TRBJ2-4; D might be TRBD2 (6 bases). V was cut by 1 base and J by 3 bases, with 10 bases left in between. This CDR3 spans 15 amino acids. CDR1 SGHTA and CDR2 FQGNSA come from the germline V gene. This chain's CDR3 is CASSLVSGFKNIQYF. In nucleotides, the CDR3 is TGTGCCAGCAGCTTAGTTAGCGGTTTCAAAAACATTCAGTACTTC.

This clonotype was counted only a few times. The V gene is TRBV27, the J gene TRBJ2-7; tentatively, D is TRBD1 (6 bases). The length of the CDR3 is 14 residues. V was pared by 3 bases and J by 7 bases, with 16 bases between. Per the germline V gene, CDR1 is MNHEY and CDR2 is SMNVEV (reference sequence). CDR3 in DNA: TGTGCCAGCAGTTTTGGGGGCCCACAGGGAGAGCAGTACTTC. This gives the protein CASSFGGPQGEQYF.